This T cell receptor (beta chain) was retrieved from a study of cytomegalovirus exposure and HLA in healthy donors. About the study: Later, an analysis reported that the roughly 120 validation repertoires had used the same platform as the approximately 630 first-cohort repertoires. Study findings and constraints: Rare TCR sequences dominated, though some public TCRs recurred in many donors. In a later analysis, first-cohort TCR clusters were found to tend to co-occur in the roughly 120 validation repertoires.

This clone was seen more than once but under ten times. What it recognizes is unknown. Germline CDR1 and CDR2: MNHEY and SVGAGI. The CDR3 runs 13 residues. The V gene lost 6 bases and the J gene lost 0 bases, with 9 bases spanning the gap. The protocol was immunoSEQ multiplex PCR, while the TCRdb copy is restricted to in-frame clones and leaves out a portion. The repertoire has 150,000 to 200,000 clones, roughly 85% of them found once; the top ten carry about a sixth. The receptor was derived from a man aged 18 to 30 in good health and CMV-seropositive. The rearrangement links TRBV6-5 to TRBJ2-7, with D tentatively TRBD2 (5 bases). Sequencing used PBMCs. The CDR3 spells CASREDGSYEQYF. CDR3 in DNA: TGTGCCAGCAGGGAGGACGGCTCCTACGAGCAGTACTTC.